This passage covers 5 T cell receptor beta chains from one sample sequenced in a study of beta chain features in type 1 diabetes. The authors reverse transcribed all of the isolated RNA, so sequencing captured expressed TCRB transcripts. Sequencing was performed with immunoSEQ multiplex PCR; in TCRdb, only in-frame clones are kept and a portion is missing. The sample lists about 180,000 clones; more than 10% were seen once. The sample taken for sequencing was central memory CD4+ T cells from blood. The receptors here all came from a woman under 30 in good health.

This clone turned up a few times. V gene TRBV28 combines with J gene TRBJ2-2, with 8 bases matching TRBD1. The CDR3 has 14 amino acids. From germline, CDR1 is MDHEN and CDR2 SYDVKM. The V segment lost 6 bases and the J segment 6 bases; nucleotides outside the gene matches: 6. The CDR3 region is CASRHGQGAGELFF. For the CDR3, the DNA is TGTGCCAGCAGACACGGACAGGGTGCCGGGGAGCTGTTTTTT.

The gene calls are TRBV27 and TRBJ2-1, with D possibly matching TRBD2 (6 bases). The length of the CDR3 is 17 residues. With 1 base removed from V and 0 bases from J, the gap between germline ends came to 13 bases. The germline CDR1 and CDR2 sequences are MNHEY and SMNVEV (reference sequence). The CDR3 reads CASSLLGTSTSYNEQFF. In DNA, the CDR3 is TGTGCCAGCAGTTTATTGGGGACTTCCACCTCCTACAATGAGCAGTTCTTC.

This clone was observed a few times. This sequence joins TRBV7-9 and TRBJ1-1; a possible D gene is TRBD1 (6 bases). This CDR3 is 15 amino acids long. Germline V lookup: CDR1 SEHNR, CDR2 FQNEAQ (reference sequence). V dropped 5 bases and J dropped 0 bases, with 13 bases sitting between them. CDR3 sequence (DNA): TGTGCCAGCAGCCAAAGGACAGAACTGAACACTGAAGCTTTCTTT. Residues: CASSQRTELNTEAFF.

The chain is built from TRBV5-4 and TRBJ2-5, with D perhaps matching TRBD2 (7 bases). Germline loops: CDR1 SGHNT, CDR2 YYREEE (reference sequence). The CDR3 has 14 residues. V lost 2 bases and J lost 5, with 13 bases in between. Here the CDR3 reads CASSLGGLSETQYF. As DNA, the CDR3 is TGTGCCAGCAGCTTAGGGGGACTATCGGAGACCCAGTACTTC.

The rearrangement joins TRBV4-2 to TRBJ2-7, with 7 bases aligning to TRBD2. Germline V gene lookup returns CDR1 LGHNA and CDR2 YNFKEQ. This CDR3 spans 12 amino acids. V shed 7 bases and J 5 bases; nucleotides not matched to a gene: 5. This chain's CDR3 is CASTGLGNEQYF. The CDR3 nucleotides read TGTGCCAGCACCGGACTAGGGAACGAGCAGTACTTC.